This T cell receptor (beta chain) was profiled in a study of blood T cell repertoires in COVID-19. Authors' methods: Estimates of nucleated cell counts were drawn from the amplification of reference gene primers. Assay used: immunoSEQ multiplex PCR; TCRdb lists only in-frame clones, some missing. V, J and clone size derive from that table, while D and trimming were established from the DNA sequence. The sample consists of some 360,000 clones, 80% to 90% of them appearing once. The ends were cut back, 5 bases at V and 0 bases at J, with 17 bases in the middle. The CDR3 consists of 18 residues. Germline loops: CDR1 SGHTA, CDR2 FQGTGA.

Sequencing was done on a sample of peripheral blood. The receptor comes from a woman aged 60-75 years with COVID-19, enrolled during active disease. The genes are TRBV7-3 and TRBJ2-6, with a possible D match to TRBD1 (6 bases). CDR3 amino acids: CASSTTGSYFSGANVLTF. The CDR3, as DNA: TGTGCCAGCAGCACCACAGGGTCCTATTTCTCTGGGGCCAACGTCCTGACTTTC.